This T cell receptor (beta chain) was profiled in a study of T-cell reconstitution after alpha-beta-depleted transplantation in children. Germline V lookup: CDR1 SQVTM, CDR2 ANQGSEA. The CDR3 is made up of 14 amino acids. Trimming shortened V by 4 bases and J by 9 bases, and 19 bases separated the two germline ends. This clonotype was counted ten times or more. Unique molecular identifiers were built into the TCRbeta library. TCRdb analysed the PCR reads with MiXCR anew, one entry per CDR3 protein. The data hold about 200,000 distinct CDR3 sequences, with 5.5% to 7% observed a single time. Source: PBMCs, taken before TCRalphabeta/CD19-depleted stem cell transplant. The TCR was taken from a boy between 2 and 10 years old with acute lymphoblastic leukemia, due to receive a stem cell transplant. The rearrangement uses TRBV29-1 and TRBJ2-1, with D maybe TRBD2 (6 bases). This CDR3 is CSVAQAGRNGEQFF. In nucleotides, the CDR3 is TGCAGCGTTGCTCAGGCAGGGAGGAACGGTGAGCAGTTCTTC.